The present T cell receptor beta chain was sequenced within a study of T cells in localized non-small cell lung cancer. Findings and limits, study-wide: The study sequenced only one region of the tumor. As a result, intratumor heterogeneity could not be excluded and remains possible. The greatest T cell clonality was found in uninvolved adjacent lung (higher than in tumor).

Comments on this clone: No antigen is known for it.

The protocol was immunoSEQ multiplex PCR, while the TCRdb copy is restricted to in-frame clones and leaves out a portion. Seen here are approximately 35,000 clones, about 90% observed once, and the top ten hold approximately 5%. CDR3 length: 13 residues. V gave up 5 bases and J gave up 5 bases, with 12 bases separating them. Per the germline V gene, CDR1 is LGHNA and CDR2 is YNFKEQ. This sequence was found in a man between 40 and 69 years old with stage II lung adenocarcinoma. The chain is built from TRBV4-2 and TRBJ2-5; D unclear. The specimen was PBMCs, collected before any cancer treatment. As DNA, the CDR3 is TGTGCCAGCAGCTCACTCACCACGGAGACCCAGTACTTC. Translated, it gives CASSSLTTETQYF.